This TCR beta chain was sequenced in a study of cytomegalovirus exposure and HLA in healthy donors. Across the whole study: Early released data had about 85 million unique TCRs, all coming from HLA-typed donors.

Notes on this clone: Its target is unknown.

Notes on the study in general: A later analysis associated 15,000 or so TCR beta sequences with HLA alleles at a 0.05 false discovery rate. Per a prior analysis, the majority of TCR beta V segments were productive roughly 90% or roughly 30% of the time.

The primer mix had 60 Vbeta and 13 Jbeta primers. Produced via immunoSEQ multiplex PCR; TCRdb's table is partial and in-frame only. The sample table includes about 200,000 clones. At the time of sampling, donors were nominally healthy, though unrecorded immune exposures were likely. This receptor was identified in a girl aged 2-10 years in good health and CMV-seropositive. Sample: PBMCs.

CDR3 DNA: TGTGCCAGCTCCCCCGGGACTAGCAGGAATGAGCAGTTCTTC. Translating it yields CASSPGTSRNEQFF. The rearrangement links TRBV18 to TRBJ2-1; 9 positions match TRBD2. Germline V CDR1 and CDR2: KGHSH, LQKENI. The CDR3 has 14 amino acids. The V and J ends lost 6 bases and 7 bases, in that order; junction bases with no gene match: 7.